This TCR beta chain comes out of a study of identical twins. Germline CDR1 reads MGHDK; CDR2 reads SYGVNS. V was clipped by 1 base and J by 2 bases, with 10 bases between them. The CDR3 runs 15 residues. From the 5' RACE reads, TCRdb called clonotypes with MiXCR, one entry per CDR3 protein. Of 500,000 to 600,000 distinct CDR3 sequences in the sample, approximately 22% are singletons; the top ten hold around 0.9%. In addition, the sample was reused for a study of T cells expressing NK-cell markers.

This chain links TRBV25-1 with TRBJ2-3, with D tentatively TRBD1 (5 bases). This clonotype originated in a woman between 18 and 29 years old in good health. Sequencing input: CD4+ T cells sorted from blood. This chain's CDR3 is CASSELPGNTDTQYF. The CDR3, as DNA: TGTGCCAGCAGTGAATTGCCAGGGAACACAGATACGCAGTATTTT.